This passage covers 14 T cell receptor beta chains from one sample sequenced in a study of shared T cell receptors in the human thymus (dated by TCRdb to the early 2020s). The receptor library was made with the immunoSEQ multiplex PCR assay. The immuneACCESS repertoire file appears here via TCRdb, limited to in-frame rearrangements. These files lack a portion of the clones; in checked studies, under half of the deficit traces to unresolved V genes, and the cause of the others is not known. Present in this sample are about 380,000 clones, 95% of which were seen just once. The ten top clones hold about 0.02% of the sample. Sequencing was performed on thymocytes. Every receptor here comes from a human donor.

The gene calls are TRBV7-9 and TRBJ1-4; TRBD1 is a possible D gene (6 bases). Trimming removed 3 bases from V and 8 bases from J, with 10 bases in between. Germline-derived CDR1 and CDR2 are SEHNR and FQNEAQ (reference sequence). The CDR3 sequence is 13 residues long. The CDR3 coding sequence is TGTGCCAGCAGCTTCAGGGGAGGCGAAAAACTGTTTTTT. Translated: CASSFRGGEKLFF.

This clone was picked up one time. The rearrangement uses TRBV7-2 and TRBJ2-3; D possibly matches TRBD1 or TRBD2 (6 bases each). The germline gives CDR1 SGHTA, CDR2 FQGNSA. Between the trimmed V and J ends, which lost 4 bases and 2 bases, there was a span of 13 bases. This CDR3 has 15 amino acids. The CDR3: CASSSERGDTDTQYF. CDR3 DNA: TGTGCCAGCAGCTCCGAGAGGGGGGACACAGATACGCAGTATTTT.

The chain links TRBV5-4 to TRBJ2-1, with TRBD1 matching 8 bases. V lost 4 bases, J lost 7 bases, and 10 bases stayed unmatched. The CDR3 sequence is 15 residues long. Germline V gene sequence: CDR1 SGHNT, CDR2 YYREEE (reference sequence). CDR3 DNA sequence: TGTGCCAGCAGCCACCAGACAGGGGCGGTGAATGAGCAGTTCTTC. Translating gives CASSHQTGAVNEQFF.

V and J are TRBV7-2 and TRBJ2-2, with a tentative D call TRBD1 (6 bases). V lost 5 bases, J lost 5 bases, and 15 bases lay in between. This CDR3 is built from 15 residues. From germline, CDR1 is SGHTA and CDR2 FQGNSA. The CDR3 protein is CASSDFRGSTGELFF. In DNA, the CDR3 is TGTGCCAGCAGCGATTTCAGGGGCTCGACCGGGGAGCTGTTTTTT. Using reference TRBV7-2 and TRBJ2-2 for the parts outside the CDR3, the full variable domain is GAGVSQSPSNKVTEKGKDVELRCDPISGHTALYWYRQSLGQGLEFLIYFQGNSAPDKSGLPSDRFSAERTGGSVSTLTIQRTQQEDSAVYLCASSDFRGSTGELFFGEGSRLTVL.

The V and J genes are TRBV5-1 and TRBJ2-7; D is perhaps TRBD1 or TRBD2 (5 bases each). This CDR3 spans 19 amino acids. From germline, CDR1 is SGHRS and CDR2 YFSETQ. Trimming left V 2 bases short and J 3 bases short, with 27 bases between. The CDR3 DNA reads TGCGCCAGCAGCTTTTTATCGTATGCCGGTTTGGGGGTCCACTACGAGCAGTACTTC. This sequence encodes CASSFLSYAGLGVHYEQYF.

This chain uses TRBV6-5 with TRBJ2-7; 8 bases align to TRBD2. This CDR3 has 14 residues. With 6 bases clipped from V and 2 bases from J, the junction kept 6 bases outside the gene matches. Germline CDR1 reads MNHEY; CDR2 reads SVGAGI. CDR3 region: CASRTSGSPYEQYF. In DNA form, the CDR3 reads TGTGCCAGCAGAACTAGCGGTTCCCCCTACGAGCAGTACTTC.

J is TRBJ1-2 and V is TRBV7-2; 7 bases fit TRBD1. CDR3 size: 16 residues. V lost 5 bases to trimming and J lost 4 bases; unmatched junction nucleotides: 13. Per germline, CDR1 SGHTA and CDR2 FQGNSA. CDR3 loop: CASSPGGGQRLYGYTF. CDR3 nucleotides: TGTGCCAGCAGCCCAGGGGGGGGACAGAGGCTCTATGGCTACACCTTC.

The chain has TRBV28 and TRBJ1-1; D is possibly TRBD1 (6 bases). There are 17 residues in the CDR3. Trimming removed 5 bases at V and 0 bases at J, with 19 bases between. From germline, CDR1 is MDHEN and CDR2 SYDVKM. The CDR3 nucleotides read TGTGCCAGCAGTCCGGACAGTTGGGGTCTCATGAACACTGAAGCTTTCTTT. Translation: CASSPDSWGLMNTEAFF. Full variable domain (remainder filled in from reference TRBV28 and TRBJ1-1): DVKVTQSSRYLVKRTGEKVFLECVQDMDHENMFWYRQDPGLGLRLIYFSYDVKMKEKGDIPEGYSVSREKKERFSLILESASTNQTSMYLCASSPDSWGLMNTEAFFGQGTRLTVV.

The J gene is TRBJ2-1, the V gene TRBV7-2; 8 nucleotides agree with TRBD2. The CDR3 runs 15 residues. V lost 4 bases, J lost 6 bases, and 8 bases stayed unmatched. Germline lookup yields CDR1 SGHTA and CDR2 FQGNSA. CDR3 protein: CASSSPGLGANEQFF. The CDR3 DNA follows: TGTGCCAGCAGCTCACCGGGACTAGGGGCCAATGAGCAGTTCTTC.

This chain links TRBV7-3 with TRBJ2-1; D not resolved. Per the germline V gene, CDR1 is SGHTA and CDR2 is FQGTGA. The germline V and J ends were trimmed by 5 bases and 7 bases, with 9 bases remaining between them. The CDR3 consists of 12 residues. CDR3 protein: CASSPDMNEQFF. DNA of the CDR3: TGTGCCAGCAGCCCCGACATGAATGAGCAGTTCTTC.

This clone occurred once. The V gene is TRBV29-1, the J gene TRBJ2-7; 9 bases line up with TRBD2. V lost 3 bases and J lost 6; bases outside the gene matches: 12. The germline V gene encodes CDR1 SQVTM and CDR2 ANQGSEA. This CDR3 is 15 amino acids long. The CDR3 DNA reads TGCAGCGTTGAGCGGGAGGGCCACCGCACGCGCGAGCAGTACTTC. It specifies CSVEREGHRTREQYF.

The chain links TRBV7-9 to TRBJ2-2, with TRBD2 as a possible D gene (5 bases). The germline V and J ends were trimmed by 5 bases and 6 bases, with 16 bases remaining between them. This CDR3 comprises 15 residues. CDR1 and CDR2 from the germline V gene are SEHNR and FQNEAQ (reference sequence). The chain's CDR3 is CASSLLGAGAGELFF. The DNA for the CDR3 is TGTGCCAGCAGCCTTTTGGGAGCTGGGGCCGGGGAGCTGTTTTTT.

This chain links TRBV7-9 with TRBJ2-7; the match to TRBD1 covers 10 bases. The CDR3 extends over 16 amino acids. With V trimmed by 5 bases and J by 0 bases, 7 bases remained unmatched. Germline CDR1 SEHNR, CDR2 FQNEAQ (reference sequence). CDR3 in amino acids: CASSPPGQGNSYEQYF. The CDR3 region has the DNA TGTGCCAGCAGCCCCCCGGGACAGGGGAACTCCTACGAGCAGTACTTC.

The chain recombines TRBV7-6 with TRBJ2-6, with TRBD2 as a possible D gene (5 bases). Per the germline V gene, CDR1 is SGHVS and CDR2 is FNYEAQ. This CDR3 region has 16 residues. Trimming took off 5 bases at V and 1 base at J, with 12 bases between the two ends. The CDR3 spells CASSARTLSGANVLTF. The CDR3 nucleotides read TGTGCCAGCAGCGCCAGGACTTTGTCTGGGGCCAACGTCCTGACTTTC.